Given below is one T cell receptor (beta chain) in context. Its target is unknown. The entry originates in a study of siplizumab effects on memory and regulatory T cells. Study in general: The mixed lymphocyte reactions, run in pairs, contained siplizumab at about 0.97 ug/mL or no drug.

The CDR3 contains 12 residues. Trimming took 5 bases from V and 1 from J, leaving 5 bases between them. CDR1 is SGHAT, CDR2 FQNNGV, per germline. Researchers cocultured the mixed lymphocyte reaction cells at 37°C for 6 days. Produced via immunoSEQ multiplex PCR; TCRdb's table is partial and in-frame only. The profile covers under 20,000 clones, with over 45% appearing a single time and about 5.3% taken by the ten largest. The V gene is TRBV11-2, the J gene TRBJ1-2, with no clear D. The material sequenced was CFSE-low (dividing) CD4+ T cells sorted from an allogeneic mixed lymphocyte reaction. The receptor was derived from a human donor in good health; the cells came from an allogeneic mixed lymphocyte reaction. The CDR3 is CASSRVNYGYTF. CDR3 coding DNA: TGTGCCAGCAGCCGGGTTAACTATGGCTACACCTTC.